This TCR beta chain emerged from a study of blood T cell repertoires in COVID-19 (TCRdb year 2020). Study-level background: Samples covering the acute and convalescent phases of COVID-19 were provided by collaborators in the United States, Italy and Spain. Nearly every sample came with metadata listing a de-identified subject ID, COVID-19 status, age in years and sex. The material from the prospective study consisted of cDNA or gDNA derived from T cells, B-cell-depleted T cells, or PBMCs. Where available, HLA class I and class II types were obtained from metadata supplied by the sample provider rather than from assay-based typing. The samples were drawn from the first 160 participants of the ongoing ImmuneRACE study and from 950 to 1,500 subjects provided by 6 global collaborators. A freely available public database, intended as a resource for researchers studying the immune response to SARS-CoV-2, is where the repertoires were released. Subjects who had been exposed to COVID-19, were actively infected with it, or had recovered from it provided the deeply sampled blood TCRbeta repertoires that made up the dataset. Points the paper makes about the study in general: The quantity of clinical and demographic metadata differed by source and by participant and was supplied without curation.

TCRbeta CDR3 regions were amplified from genomic DNA by means of the immunoSEQ Assay, a bias-controlled multiplex PCR. Regarding the original processing steps: Within the assay, amplification of reference gene primers was used to estimate how many nucleated cells each sample contained. To quantify the absolute abundance of each unique TCRbeta CDR3 rearrangement, sequence reads were collapsed and filtered. For each sample, productive Simpson clonality was calculated by taking the square root of Simpson's diversity index across productive rearrangements. TCRdb provides this immuneACCESS table in a form limited to in-frame rearrangements. Some clones are lacking; in checked studies, under half of them reflect an unresolved V gene, and why the rest are absent is not known. D and trimming come from the DNA, and the V and J calls and clone size come from that table. The sample contains tens of thousands of clones, around 88% of them found a single time. The ten top clones hold less than 6.5% of the sample.

Trimmed from V: 3 bases; trimmed from J: 4 bases; junction bases lacking a gene match: 11. Measured from the cysteine to the phenylalanine, the CDR3 is 18 residues long. Only the CDR3 part of the read is kept: 54 bases, read in frame from the first base. Via the germline V gene, CDR1 is SGDLS and CDR2 YYNGEE. Collaborating institutions collected whole blood in K2EDTA tubes following their own protocols. Collaborator samples were shipped for TCRbeta analysis as frozen whole blood, isolated PBMCs, or DNA extracted from either sample type. About this clone itself: The antigen it recognizes is unknown. No much larger clone exists at a distance of one base, and base qualities are not known.

The source material was peripheral blood. This clonotype originated in a man aged 60-69 years with acute or convalescent COVID-19. The V gene is TRBV9 and the J gene is TRBJ2-5; a stretch of 14 junction bases matches TRBD2. CDR3 protein: CASSAGTSGGTTAETQYF. The DNA reads as follows: TGTGCCAGCAGCGCCGGGACTAGCGGGGGCACTACGGCAGAGACCCAGTACTTC.